This T cell receptor beta chain was profiled in a study of blood T cell repertoires in COVID-19 (TCRdb year 2020). In the study overall: The collaborator samples originated in the United States, Italy and Spain and spanned the acute and convalescent phases of COVID-19. The prospective study material was composed of cDNA or gDNA derived from T cells, B-cell-depleted T cells, or PBMCs. Subjects who had been exposed to COVID-19, were actively infected with it, or had recovered from it provided the deeply sampled blood TCRbeta repertoires that made up the dataset. The repertoires were made available in a free public database intended to serve as a resource for research on the immune response to SARS-CoV-2. The samples were drawn from two sources: the first 160 participants of the ongoing ImmuneRACE study, and over 1,000 subjects contributed by 6 global collaborators. Nearly every sample came with metadata listing a de-identified subject ID, COVID-19 status, age in years and sex. HLA class I and class II types, where available, came from metadata supplied by the sample provider rather than from assay-based typing. Study-wide findings and limitations: The amount of clinical and demographic metadata varied by source and participant and was provided uncurated.

TCRbeta CDR3 regions were amplified from genomic DNA by means of the immunoSEQ Assay, a bias-controlled multiplex PCR. On the authors' methods: Nucleated cell counts per sample were estimated from amplification of reference gene primers within the assay. Sequence reads were collapsed and filtered to measure the absolute abundance of every unique TCRbeta CDR3 rearrangement. For each sample, productive Simpson clonality was calculated as the square root of Simpson's diversity index across productive rearrangements. TCRdb mirrors the immuneACCESS table, restricted to in-frame sequences. Some clones are absent from its copies; in checked studies, under half trace to an unresolved V gene, and the reason for the others is unknown. Clonal size and the V and J genes are those of that table, whereas D and trimming came from the DNA. This sample lists around 260,000 clones; approximately 87% were detected once. Jointly, the top ten make up approximately 2.3% of the sample.

Each collaborating institution followed its own protocols to collect whole blood in K2EDTA tubes. Collaborator samples were shipped for TCRbeta analysis as frozen whole blood, isolated PBMCs, or DNA extracted from either sample type. The germline V gene specifies LGHNA as CDR1 and YNFKEQ as CDR2. At the junction V is shortened by 0 bases and J by 3 bases, with 14 bases in between. The CDR3 spans 16 residues, from the cysteine through the phenylalanine. The DNA shown is the 48-base CDR3, in frame from base 1. Points on this clone: Its target antigen remains unknown. No base qualities exist here, and no much larger clone lies one base off it.

The sequencing input was peripheral blood. The sequence was collected from a woman between 50 and 59 years old with acute or convalescent COVID-19. In this chain, TRBV4-2 is recombined with TRBJ1-1; the D gene is not confidently resolved. The bases read TGTGCCAGCAGCCAAGATACAGCTCTACCGGACACTGAAGCTTTCTTT. It codes for CASSQDTALPDTEAFF.